A selection of T cell receptor beta chains follows, all from one sample in a study of post-analysis software for immune sequencing data. TCRdb processed the PCR reads anew with MiXCR; each CDR3 protein has one entry. The sample holds under 200,000 distinct CDR3 sequences, about 37% seen once. The material sequenced was blood, taken after autologous hematopoietic stem cell transplantation. Source of these receptors: a girl aged 10-17 years with multiple sclerosis. The conserved cysteine and the conserved F or W are not part of the CDR3 here. Clone size appears in some rows only: once, few, many, or a class for an expanded clone.

cdr3_aa,clone_size,v_call,j_call
SAKEGGDYNEQF,many,TRBV20-1,TRBJ2-1
ASSPRTGGTDTQY,many,TRBV11-2,TRBJ2-3
ASSQAGWLAGATDTQY,-,TRBV4-3,TRBJ2-3
ASSLEGTGGDEQF,many,TRBV7-8,TRBJ2-1
ASSQGGTSGDAGYEQF,-,TRBV4-2,TRBJ2-1
ASSVAASGSPYEQY,many,TRBV9,TRBJ2-7
ASSLGPGEGETEAF,-,TRBV5-6,TRBJ1-1
SARAGPSGSYEQY,many,TRBV20-1,TRBJ2-7
ASSVDPGTGPGNTIY,-,TRBV9,TRBJ1-3
ASRTRRATGELF,-,TRBV27,TRBJ2-2
ASSPAVYNEQF,few,TRBV28,TRBJ2-1
SARVLASGMGYNEQY,-,TRBV20-1,TRBJ2-7
ASSHPGLGSPLH,many,TRBV4-2,TRBJ1-6
ATSRDRRLRTSGDYEQY,-,TRBV15,TRBJ2-7
SARPPRQDYTEAF,-,TRBV20-1,TRBJ1-1
ASSPRRGEETQY,-,TRBV6-5,TRBJ2-5
ASSLAPLASSTDTQY,few,TRBV7-9,TRBJ2-3
AMRDNLDEQY,-,TRBV10-3,TRBJ2-7
ASSVASGAEQY,-,TRBV9,-
ASNPGEQHGTPPGETQY,-,TRBV19,-
ATSDTRGPSYNEQF,few,TRBV24-1,TRBJ2-1
ASSFPQAPDTGELF,few,TRBV5-6,TRBJ2-2
ASSIEGTGASEAF,-,TRBV19,TRBJ1-1
ASSVELRFSYNEQF,-,TRBV9,TRBJ2-1
ASSLKTEGSNEKLF,few,TRBV11-3,TRBJ1-4
ASSYFPDSYNEQF,few,TRBV6-5,TRBJ2-1
ASSFGLAEQETQY,-,TRBV5-6,TRBJ2-5
ASSSRSRGSSYEQY,-,TRBV7-2,TRBJ2-7
SARLGDSFTDTQY,-,TRBV20-1,TRBJ2-3
ASSASGTGGYEQY,few,TRBV28,TRBJ2-7
ATSDGGRAGGPGNEQF,-,TRBV24-1,TRBJ2-1
ASRAGLASFTDTQY,few,TRBV6-5,TRBJ2-3
ASSLNWEGTSGHVSTDTQY,-,TRBV11-2,TRBJ2-3